Sequencing of this T cell receptor (beta chain) was carried out in a study of blood T cells in healthy people across ages. Primers used in a second PCR of roughly 6 to 11 cycles were a sample-barcoded 5' primer and a J-beta primer mix. TCRdb analysed the 5' RACE reads with MiXCR anew, one entry per CDR3 protein. The profile covers roughly 1.5 million distinct CDR3 sequences, with less than 45% appearing a single time and around 4% taken by the ten largest. Germline V CDR1 and CDR2: DFQATT, SNEGSKA (reference sequence). V lost 6 bases to trimming and J lost 3 bases; unmatched junction nucleotides: 9. CDR3 length equals 15 residues.

The V and J genes are TRBV20-1 and TRBJ1-1; 11 bases line up with TRBD1. Material for sequencing was blood. This sequence originates from a woman in her late teens or twenties in good health. CDR3 DNA: TGCAGTGCAACAGCCGGGACAGGGGGGGACACTGAAGCTTTCTTT. Encoded protein: CSATAGTGGDTEAFF.